A selection of T cell receptor beta chains follows, all from one sample in a study of OX40 agonist ivuxolimab in advanced cancers. TCRdb keeps only in-frame clones here, not all; method: immunoSEQ multiplex PCR. This table holds some 100,000 clones, more than 75% found once. The source was CD4+ or CD8+ T cells sorted from blood, collected in a trial of the OX40 agonist ivuxolimab. These receptor sequences come from an adult with an advanced solid tumor such as melanoma, head and neck, liver or kidney cancer. CDR3s include the opening cysteine and the closing phenylalanine or tryptophan. The order of the fields is clone size, D gene, J gene, V gene, CDR3 protein, CDR3 DNA. A D gene is named only where the DNA matches it firmly. Some rows mark clone size as missing; the rest say once, few, many or name a class of expanded clone.

>.|.|TRBJ2-3|TRBV5-1
CASSLGGSTDTQYF
TGCGCCAGCAGCTTGGGTGGGAGCACAGATACGCAGTATTTT
>.|TRBD1|TRBJ1-2|TRBV7-2
CASSLVGTGLNYGYTF
TGTGCCAGCAGCTTAGTAGGGACAGGCCTAAACTATGGCTACACCTTC
>.|.|TRBJ2-3|TRBV4-2
CASSQVSVGSTDTQYF
TGTGCCAGCAGCCAAGTCTCCGTTGGGAGCACAGATACGCAGTATTTT
>.|.|TRBJ1-3|TRBV14
CASSPVTGIPGNTIYF
TGTGCCAGCAGCCCGGTCACGGGGATCCCTGGAAACACCATATATTTT
>.|.|TRBJ1-3|TRBV7-6
CASSLNRVGNTIYF
TGTGCCAGCAGCTTAAATAGGGTCGGAAACACCATATATTTT
>.|TRBD1|TRBJ2-5|TRBV7-3
CASSLFRDRQETQYF
TGTGCCAGCAGCTTATTTAGGGACAGACAAGAGACCCAGTACTTC
>.|TRBD1|TRBJ1-5|TRBV19
CASSIRGQGPQHF
TGTGCCAGTAGTATCCGAGGACAGGGGCCCCAGCATTTT
>.|TRBD2|TRBJ2-3|TRBV6-4
CASSLVSGSADTQYF
TGTGCCAGCAGCCTTGTAAGCGGGAGTGCAGATACGCAGTATTTT
>.|.|TRBJ2-7|TRBV6-5
CASSYSRALGEQYF
TGTGCCAGCAGTTACTCTCGGGCATTAGGCGAGCAGTACTTC
>.|.|TRBJ1-3|TRBV28
CASSLYGGARSGNTIYF
TGTGCCAGCAGTTTATACGGGGGCGCTCGCTCTGGAAACACCATATATTTT
>.|.|TRBJ1-1|TRBV7-2
CASSLRGNTEAFF
TGTGCCAGCAGCTTACGGGGGAACACTGAAGCTTTCTTT
>.|TRBD1|TRBJ1-1|TRBV5-4
CASSLDDRVNTEAFF
TGTGCCAGCAGCTTGGACGACAGGGTGAACACTGAAGCTTTCTTT
>.|TRBD1|TRBJ1-4|TRBV28
CASRTTGGVNEKLFF
TGTGCCAGCAGGACGACAGGGGGCGTGAATGAAAAACTGTTTTTT
>.|.|TRBJ1-5|TRBV30
CAWTSLRGGQPQHF
TGTGCCTGGACATCCCTGCGCGGGGGTCAGCCCCAGCATTTT
>.|.|TRBJ2-1|TRBV21-1
CASSKVRGHYNEQFF
TGTGCCAGCAGCAAAGTCCGGGGACACTACAATGAGCAGTTCTTC
>once|TRBD1|TRBJ1-6|TRBV5-6
CASNPWTGKYNSPLHF
TGTGCCAGCAACCCTTGGACAGGCAAATATAATTCACCCCTCCACTTT
>.|.|TRBJ2-3|TRBV14
CASSQGYRRGTDTQYF
TGTGCCAGCAGCCAAGGCTATCGGCGTGGCACAGATACGCAGTATTTT
>.|.|TRBJ2-7|TRBV25-1
CASSEYIPASERYEQYF
TGTGCCAGCAGTGAATATATTCCGGCCTCAGAACGTTACGAGCAGTACTTC
>.|.|TRBJ2-7|TRBV7-9
CASSPLGFEQYF
TGTGCCAGCAGCCCCTTGGGGTTCGAGCAGTACTTC
>.|.|TRBJ2-3|TRBV30
CAWSARRDTQYF
TGTGCCTGGAGCGCACGTAGGGATACGCAGTATTTT
>.|.|TRBJ2-7|TRBV7-2
CASSFTTTYEQYF
TGTGCCAGCAGCTTCACCACCACCTACGAGCAGTACTTC
>.|.|TRBJ2-7|TRBV19
CASSIGGVVAYEQYF
TGTGCCAGTAGTATAGGCGGGGTAGTGGCCTACGAGCAGTACTTC
>.|TRBD2|TRBJ2-3|TRBV10-1
CASSESGLAGGPDTDTQYF
TGCGCCAGCAGTGAGTCCGGACTAGCGGGAGGGCCGGACACAGATACGCAGTATTTT
>.|.|TRBJ1-5|TRBV19
CASSLGFQPQHF
TGTGCCAGTAGTTTAGGGTTTCAGCCCCAGCATTTT
>.|.|TRBJ1-5|TRBV6-5
CASRRQATGNQPQHF
TGTGCCAGCAGAAGACAGGCGACGGGCAATCAGCCCCAGCATTTT
>.|.|TRBJ1-4|TRBV30
CAWSAETGSNEKLFF
TGTGCCTGGAGCGCTGAGACAGGAAGCAATGAAAAACTGTTTTTT
>.|TRBD2|TRBJ2-3|TRBV28
CASSLELAEGRRYF
TGTGCCAGCAGTTTAGAACTAGCGGAGGGGCGTCGGTATTTT
>.|.|TRBJ2-6|TRBV28
CASSLTGSGANVLTF
TGTGCCAGCAGCCTTACAGGGTCCGGGGCCAACGTCCTGACTTTC
>.|TRBD1|TRBJ2-5|TRBV6-1
CASRLDREETQYF
TGTGCCAGCAGATTGGACAGGGAAGAGACCCAGTACTTC
>.|.|TRBJ2-7|TRBV29-1
CSVGASSYEQYF
TGCAGCGTTGGGGCCAGTTCCTACGAGCAGTACTTC
>once|TRBD1|TRBJ2-5|TRBV9
CASSTTPGQEETQYF
TGTGCCAGCAGCACAACGCCGGGACAGGAAGAGACCCAGTACTTC
>.|.|TRBJ1-1|TRBV7-9
CASSSAGRYTEAFF
TGTGCCAGCAGCTCCGCAGGGCGATACACTGAAGCTTTCTTT
>.|TRBD1|TRBJ1-1|TRBV18
CASSPSGTGLTEAFF
TGTGCCAGCTCACCCTCCGGGACAGGGTTGACTGAAGCTTTCTTT
>.|TRBD2|TRBJ2-3|TRBV30
CAWNLAGGDTQYF
TGTGCCTGGAACCTAGCGGGAGGAGATACGCAGTATTTT
>.|TRBD1|TRBJ2-7|TRBV9
CASSLGDRAPYEQYF
TGTGCCAGCAGCTTGGGGGACAGGGCCCCCTACGAGCAGTACTTC
>.|TRBD1|TRBJ1-2|TRBV19
CASSIPPRDSGGYTF
TGTGCCAGTAGTATCCCTCCCCGGGACAGTGGTGGCTACACCTTC
>.|TRBD2|TRBJ2-3|TRBV7-2
CASSPRLAGGHTDTQYF
TGTGCCAGCAGCCCCCGACTAGCGGGAGGGCACACAGATACGCAGTATTTT
>.|.|TRBJ2-5|TRBV12-2
CVSGVQETQYF
TGTGTGAGCGGGGTTCAAGAGACCCAGTACTTC
>.|TRBD2|TRBJ2-3|TRBV7-8
CASSLEAGGTDTQYF
TGTGCCAGCAGCTTAGAAGCGGGAGGCACAGATACGCAGTATTTT
>.|TRBD2|TRBJ2-3|TRBV4-2
CASSQEIAGGNTDTQYF
TGTGCCAGCAGCCAAGAGATAGCGGGAGGGAATACAGATACGCAGTATTTT
>.|.|TRBJ1-3|TRBV27
CASSRNSGNTIYF
TGTGCCAGCAGTAGGAACTCTGGAAACACCATATATTTT
>.|.|TRBJ1-1|TRBV6-6
CASSPWRVGAEAFF
TGTGCCAGCAGCCCGTGGAGGGTTGGGGCTGAAGCTTTCTTT
>.|TRBD2|TRBJ2-3|TRBV7-2
CASSRNRLAGTDTQYF
TGTGCCAGCAGCCGAAACCGACTAGCGGGCACAGATACGCAGTATTTT
>.|.|TRBJ1-2|TRBV14
CASSQVGTLSYGYTF
TGTGCCAGCAGCCAAGTCGGGACACTGAGCTATGGCTACACCTTC
>.|TRBD1|TRBJ2-7|TRBV10-1
CASSVDRYSYEQYF
TGCGCCAGCAGTGTGGACAGGTATTCCTACGAGCAGTACTTC
>.|.|TRBJ1-2|TRBV9
CASSDGGRVWGGYTF
TGTGCCAGCAGCGACGGGGGCCGTGTATGGGGTGGCTACACCTTC
>few|.|TRBJ2-5|TRBV4-2
CASSREGFQETQYF
TGTGCCAGCAGCCGAGAGGGTTTCCAAGAGACCCAGTACTTC
>.|TRBD2|TRBJ2-2|TRBV11-2
CASSSLAGLHRELFF
TGTGCCAGCAGCTCCTTAGCGGGACTTCACCGGGAGCTGTTTTTT
>few|TRBD1|TRBJ1-5|TRBV29-1
CSVRGQGNQPQHF
TGCAGCGTTCGCGGACAGGGCAATCAGCCCCAGCATTTT
>.|.|TRBJ2-6|TRBV5-1
CASSLGVSGANVLTF
TGCGCCAGCAGCTTGGGGGTATCCGGGGCCAACGTCCTGACTTTC
>.|.|TRBJ2-3|TRBV21-1
CAPGGWAGGTDTQYF
.
>.|.|TRBJ2-3|TRBV6-5
CASSYLRGGSTDTQYF
TGTGCCAGCAGTTACTTGCGGGGAGGAAGCACAGATACGCAGTATTTT
>.|.|TRBJ1-2|TRBV5-4
CASSLSHGYGYTF
TGTGCCAGCAGCTTGTCTCACGGGTATGGCTACACCTTC
>.|.|TRBJ1-4|TRBV2
CASSVGGTGKLFF
TGTGCCAGCAGCGTGGGGGGAACGGGGAAACTGTTTTTT
>.|.|TRBJ1-2|TRBV5-8
CASSLFSWAGSNYGYTF
TGTGCCAGCAGCTTATTCTCGTGGGCAGGGAGCAACTATGGCTACACCTTC
>.|TRBD2|TRBJ2-5|TRBV28
CASKLAGDETQYF
TGTGCCAGCAAACTAGCGGGAGACGAGACCCAGTACTTC
>.|.|TRBJ2-7|TRBV6-6
CASSLDRYSPYEQYF
TGTGCCAGCAGTCTCGACAGGTACTCCCCCTACGAGCAGTACTTC
>.|.|TRBJ2-1|TRBV11-1
CASSPATYNEQFF
TGTGCCAGCAGCCCAGCCACCTACAATGAGCAGTTCTTC
>.|TRBD1|TRBJ1-2|TRBV18
CASSPGDRGLYGYTF
TGTGCCAGCTCACCAGGGGACAGGGGACTCTATGGCTACACCTTC